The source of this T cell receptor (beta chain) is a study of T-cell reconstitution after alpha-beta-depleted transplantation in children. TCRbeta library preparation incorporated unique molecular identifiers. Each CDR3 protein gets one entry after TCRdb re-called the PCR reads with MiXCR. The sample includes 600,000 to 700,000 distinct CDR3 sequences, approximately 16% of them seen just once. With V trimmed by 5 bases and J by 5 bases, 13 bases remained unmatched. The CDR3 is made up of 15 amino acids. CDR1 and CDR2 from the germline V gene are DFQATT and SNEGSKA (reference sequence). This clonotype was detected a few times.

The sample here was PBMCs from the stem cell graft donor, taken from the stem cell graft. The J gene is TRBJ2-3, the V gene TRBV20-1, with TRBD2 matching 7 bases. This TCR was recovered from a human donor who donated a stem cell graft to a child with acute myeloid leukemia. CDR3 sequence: CSADRLARHGDTQYF. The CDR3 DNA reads TGCAGTGCTGATAGACTAGCCCGACACGGAGATACGCAGTATTTT.